Sequencing of this TCR beta chain was carried out in a study of OX40 agonist ivuxolimab in advanced cancers. Overall study: The study enrolled dose-escalation patients with hepatocellular carcinoma, melanoma, renal cell or head and neck cancer.

This clone was detected once. Blood was sampled at baseline, cycle 4 day 1, and cycle 7 day 1. This table comes from immunoSEQ multiplex PCR, and its TCRdb copy is limited to in-frame clones, with some not included. This sample has some 45,000 clones; roughly 91% occur once, and the top ten carry 15% to 20%. This sample comprised CD4+ or CD8+ T cells sorted from blood, obtained in a trial of the OX40 agonist ivuxolimab. This receptor was identified in an adult with an advanced solid tumor such as melanoma, head and neck, liver or kidney cancer.

The chain's CDR3 is CASSSGQSGYGYTF. In DNA, the CDR3 is TGTGCCAGCAGTTCTGGACAGAGCGGATATGGCTACACCTTC. The chain joins TRBV28 to TRBJ1-2, with D possibly TRBD1 on 6 matching bases. This CDR3 is 14 amino acids long. CDR1 MDHEN and CDR2 SYDVKM come from the germline V gene. V was shortened by 4 bases and J by 5 bases, with 14 bases between the two germline ends.